Described below is a single T cell receptor beta chain sequence and its context. Its target is unknown. The data derive from a study of T cells in localized non-small cell lung cancer. Findings of the study overall: Tumor samples were not multi-region, leaving intratumor heterogeneity unexcluded.

This CDR3 region has 15 residues. Germline values: CDR1 SGHTA, CDR2 FQGNSA. The ends were cut back, 5 bases at V and 10 bases at J, with 21 bases in the middle. Method: immunoSEQ multiplex PCR; TCRdb's copy keeps in-frame clones and lacks some. The sample carries 7,000 to 9,500 clones, just under 90% recorded once. The TCR was taken from a female donor older than 55 with stage II squamous cell lung carcinoma. The material sequenced was peripheral blood, taken before any cancer treatment. The chain recombines TRBV7-2 with TRBJ2-1, with D perhaps matching TRBD2 (6 bases). The CDR3 protein is CASSVISAGAGEQFF. CDR3 coding DNA: TGTGCCAGCAGCGTCATCTCGGCCGGAGCGGGCGAGCAGTTCTTC.